This record concerns one T cell receptor (beta chain) sequence. This specimen belongs to a study of blood T cell repertoires in COVID-19. Per the germline V gene, CDR1 is SGHAT and CDR2 is FQNNGV. The CDR3 extends over 16 amino acids. Trimming pared 1 base from V and 6 bases from J, leaving 15 bases between. The authors' processing: Estimation of nucleated cell counts was performed using reference gene primer amplification. Method: immunoSEQ multiplex PCR; TCRdb's copy keeps in-frame clones and lacks some. The DNA gave D and trimming, while V, J and clone size come from that table. Counted here are roughly 250,000 clones, 70% to 90% occurring once; the ten biggest clones make up approximately 2%.

The chain recombines TRBV11-2 with TRBJ1-4; possibly TRBD1 for D (6 bases). Sequencing input: PBMCs or T cells enriched from blood (not recorded which). This clonotype was obtained from a woman between 50 and 59 years old who had recovered from COVID-19. The CDR3 bases are TGTGCCAGCAGCTTAGCGGGGGGCCTAAGGGATGAAAAACTGTTTTTT. Translating gives CASSLAGGLRDEKLFF.